These 26 T cell receptor beta chains came from one sample sequenced in a study of T cell changes during pregnancy in multiple sclerosis. Sequencing used immunoSEQ multiplex PCR; TCRdb keeps in-frame clones, though not all of them. The sample carries about 20,000 clones, more than 85% recorded once. The specimen comprised CD8+ T cells from peripheral blood mononuclear cells, sampled after pregnancy. The source of these receptors is a female donor in good health, enrolled as a control in a pregnancy study.

The V call is TRBV7-2, the J call TRBJ2-7; TRBD1 agrees at 9 bases. The germline gives CDR1 SGHTA, CDR2 FQGNSA. V lost 5 bases, J lost 2 bases, and 4 bases stayed unmatched. The length of the CDR3 is 14 residues. CDR3 DNA sequence: TGTGCCAGCAGCGGGACAGGGCTCCCCTACGAGCAGTACTTC. The encoded protein is CASSGTGLPYEQYF.

In this sample, this clone turned up once. This chain connects TRBV13 to TRBJ1-5; D is undetermined. Per germline, CDR1 PRHDT and CDR2 FYEKMQ (reference sequence). CDR3 size: 13 residues. The V end lost 5 bases, the J end lost 3 bases, and 8 bases lay between the germline ends. The CDR3: CASSLGLNQPQHF. The CDR3 DNA is TGTGCCAGCAGCCTCGGACTCAATCAGCCCCAGCATTTT. Full variable domain (outside the CDR3, taken from reference TRBV13 and TRBJ1-5): AAGVIQSPRHLIKEKRETATLKCYPIPRHDTVYWYQQGPGQDPQFLISFYEKMQSDKGSIPDRFSAQQFSDYHSELNMSSLELGDSALYFCASSLGLNQPQHFGDGTRLSIL.

The rearrangement uses TRBV14 and TRBJ2-2; 8 bases are shared with TRBD2. Germline V CDR1 and CDR2: SGHDN, FVKESK. Unmatched junction bases numbered 8, after V lost 0 bases and J lost 5 bases. CDR3 length equals 17 residues. The CDR3 DNA reads as TGTGCCAGCAGCCAAGAGGAGCGGGGGCCGGCGACCGGGGAGCTGTTTTTT. This gives the protein CASSQEERGPATGELFF. The variable domain in full, completed from reference TRBV14 and TRBJ2-2, reads EAGVTQFPSHSVIEKGQTVTLRCDPISGHDNLYWYRRVMGKEIKFLLHFVKESKQDESGMPNNRFLAERTGGTYSTLKVQPAELEDSGVYFCASSQEERGPATGELFFGEGSRLTVL.

The chain is built from TRBV2 and TRBJ1-5, with D uncertain. Germline CDR1 SNHLY, CDR2 FYNNEI. With 2 bases removed from V and 3 bases from J, the gap between germline ends came to 8 bases. The CDR3 extends over 14 amino acids. CDR3 residues: CASSEWRDNQPQHF. The DNA for the CDR3 is TGTGCCAGCAGTGAATGGAGAGACAATCAGCCCCAGCATTTT.

The V call is TRBV18, the J call TRBJ2-3; 7 positions match TRBD1. The CDR3 spans 14 residues. Trimming took 5 bases from V and 4 from J; bases not matched to a gene: 6. The V gene's germline CDR1 is KGHSH and CDR2 LQKENI. The CDR3 region is CASSSGTAADTQYF. The CDR3 DNA reads TGTGCCAGCTCATCCGGGACAGCCGCAGATACGCAGTATTTT.

The chain joins TRBV15 to TRBJ2-1; D is perhaps TRBD2 (5 bases). CDR1 is LNHNV, CDR2 YYDKDF, per germline (reference sequence). The CDR3 sequence is 14 residues long. With 1 base removed from V and 8 bases from J, the gap between germline ends came to 12 bases. The CDR3 coding sequence is TGTGCCACCAGCAGAGGATTCGGGGTAGATGAGCAGTTCTTC. Its translation is CATSRGFGVDEQFF.

The chain recombines TRBV6-4 with TRBJ1-2; a possible D gene is TRBD1 (5 bases). This CDR3 is built from 14 residues. The germline gives CDR1 MRHNA, CDR2 SNTAGT. The V end lost 3 bases, the J end lost 7 bases, and 15 bases lay between the germline ends. In nucleotides, the CDR3 is TGTGCCAGCAGTGATGGGGCTGGACCGGGTGGCTACACCTTC. Its protein is CASSDGAGPGGYTF.

The chain carries TRBV2 and TRBJ2-3, with 13 positions matching TRBD2. Germline V gene data show CDR1 as SNHLY and CDR2 as FYNNEI. With 8 bases clipped from V and 4 bases from J, the junction kept 9 bases outside the gene matches. The CDR3 is made up of 16 amino acids. CDR3 coding DNA: TGTGCCAGCCTGACTAGACTAGCGGGGGGTCCAGATACGCAGTATTTT. Residues: CASLTRLAGGPDTQYF.

This chain's CDR3 is CASSLLGQIPNIQYF. The CDR3 DNA is TGTGCCAGCAGCTTATTGGGACAGATACCGAACATTCAGTACTTC. This chain uses TRBV7-2 with TRBJ2-4, with 7 bases fitting TRBD1. Losses at the gene ends were 2 bases for V and 7 bases for J; bases not matched to a gene: 8. The germline CDR1 and CDR2 sequences are SGHTA and FQGNSA. The CDR3 extends over 15 amino acids.

The chain has TRBV7-2 and TRBJ1-3; no clear D. The V gene's germline CDR1 is SGHTA and CDR2 FQGNSA. Between the trimmed V and J ends, which lost 5 bases and 11 bases, there was a span of 16 bases. The CDR3 is 13 amino acids. The CDR3 DNA reads TGTGCCAGCAGCCCCGGGAGGAGGGAAGCCATATATTTT. Amino acid sequence: CASSPGRREAIYF.

Only one count was recorded for this clone. The V call is TRBV27, the J call TRBJ2-3; possibly TRBD2 for D (5 bases). From germline, CDR1 is MNHEY and CDR2 SMNVEV (reference sequence). The CDR3 is 16 amino acids. V shed 2 bases and J shed 0 bases, with 12 bases lying between them. DNA of the CDR3: TGTGCCAGCAGTTTAGGAGTCGGCGGGAGCACAGATACGCAGTATTTT. Its protein product is CASSLGVGGSTDTQYF.

V usage is TRBV30 and J usage is TRBJ2-3; 7 positions agree with TRBD2. The V gene end was trimmed by 1 base and the J gene end by 4 bases; junction bases not matched to a gene: 8. This CDR3 comprises 15 residues. Germline CDR1 GTSNPN, CDR2 SVGIG (reference sequence). CDR3 sequence: CAWSDPRENSDTQYF. In DNA form, the CDR3 reads TGTGCCTGGAGTGACCCGCGGGAGAATTCAGATACGCAGTATTTT.

This chain connects TRBV5-1 to TRBJ2-1; tentative D call: TRBD2 (6 bases). This CDR3 is built from 14 residues. Germline CDR1 and CDR2: SGHRS and YFSETQ. Trimming left V 2 bases short and J 2 bases short, with 8 bases between. Written as DNA, the CDR3 is TGCGCCAGCAGCTTAGCTAGCGCCTACAATGAGCAGTTCTTC. Encoded protein: CASSLASAYNEQFF.

This clone was seen only once. The chain couples TRBV13 to TRBJ2-7; 11 nucleotides match TRBD1. This CDR3 contains 16 residues. V lost 4 bases and J lost 0; bases outside the gene matches: 5. Germline V CDR1 and CDR2: PRHDT, FYEKMQ (reference sequence). CDR3 sequence reads: CASSSRTGGPSYEQYF. The CDR3 DNA reads as TGTGCCAGCAGCTCCCGGACAGGGGGCCCCTCCTACGAGCAGTACTTC.

The chain carries TRBV10-3 and TRBJ2-7; 7 nucleotides agree with TRBD2. This CDR3 has 14 amino acids. Per germline, CDR1 ENHRY and CDR2 SYGVKD. Trimming took 4 bases from V and 2 from J; bases not matched to a gene: 5. This CDR3 reads CAISVLAEAYEQYF. The CDR3 nucleotides read TGTGCCATCAGTGTGCTAGCGGAGGCCTACGAGCAGTACTTC.

The chain employs TRBV7-8 and TRBJ2-5; 7 bases are shared with TRBD1. The CDR3 extends over 15 amino acids. Germline CDR1 is SGHVS and CDR2 is FQNEAQ. Losses at the gene ends were 1 base for V and 5 bases for J; bases not matched to a gene: 7. The DNA of the CDR3 is TGTGCCAGCAGCTTAGACGGGACAGCCCTGGAGACCCAGTACTTC. It specifies CASSLDGTALETQYF.

This chain links TRBV14 with TRBJ1-1; the match to TRBD1 covers 11 bases. V shed 4 bases and J 2 bases; nucleotides not matched to a gene: 6. Germline assignment: CDR1 SGHDN and CDR2 FVKESK. The CDR3 covers 16 residues. The DNA of the CDR3 is TGTGCCAGCAGCCCCGGACAGGGGGCTTATAACACTGAAGCTTTCTTT. It codes for CASSPGQGAYNTEAFF.

This rearrangement joins TRBV27 to TRBJ2-5; no clear D gene. The V end was cut by 4 bases, the J end by 1 base, with 4 bases between. The CDR3 totals 12 residues. Germline assignment: CDR1 MNHEY and CDR2 SMNVEV (reference sequence). CDR3 nucleotide sequence: TGTGCCAGCAGTTCGGGCCAAGAGACCCAGTACTTC. As protein: CASSSGQETQYF.

The CDR3 reads CASSLEGLHEQYF. CDR3 DNA sequence: TGTGCCAGCAGCTTGGAGGGTCTGCACGAGCAGTACTTC. The chain has TRBV13 and TRBJ2-7, with D possibly TRBD2 on 6 matching bases. Trimming took 3 bases from V and 5 from J, leaving 11 bases between them. Germline CDR1 reads PRHDT; CDR2 reads FYEKMQ (reference sequence). This CDR3 is 13 amino acids long.

The chain joins TRBV6-6 to TRBJ2-1; 8 bases are a match to TRBD2. Germline V gives CDR1 MNHNY, CDR2 SVGAGI (reference sequence). With 5 bases clipped from V and 0 bases from J, the junction kept 0 bases outside the gene matches. The CDR3 runs to 14 residues. As DNA, the CDR3 is TGTGCCAGCAGTAGCGGGAGCTCCTACAATGAGCAGTTCTTC. Translating it yields CASSSGSSYNEQFF.

The chain recombines TRBV9 with TRBJ2-5; tentatively, D is TRBD2 (7 bases). CDR3 size: 17 residues. V lost 4 bases and J lost 1, with 20 bases in between. The germline CDR1 and CDR2 sequences are SGDLS and YYNGEE. As DNA, the CDR3 is TGTGCCAGCAGCCCTTGGGGAGGGGGGGCCGTCCAAGAGACCCAGTACTTC. Translation gives CASSPWGGGAVQETQYF. Full variable domain (missing parts from reference TRBV9 and TRBJ2-5): DSGVTQTPKHLITATGQRVTLRCSPRSGDLSVYWYQQSLDQGLQFLIQYYNGEERAKGNILERFSAQQFPDLHSELNLSSLELGDSALYFCASSPWGGGAVQETQYFGPGTRLLVL.

The CDR3, as DNA: TGTGCCAGCAGCTACGGAGCCCACGAGCAGTACTTC. It encodes CASSYGAHEQYF. The J gene is TRBJ2-7, the V gene TRBV13; D is uncertain. The germline V gene encodes CDR1 PRHDT and CDR2 FYEKMQ (reference sequence). V was pared by 4 bases and J by 5 bases, with 9 bases between. The CDR3 contains 12 residues.

The rearrangement links TRBV5-6 to TRBJ2-3; D gene ambiguous. The CDR3 is made up of 12 amino acids. Germline values: CDR1 SGHDT, CDR2 YYEEEE. Between the trimmed V and J ends, which lost 3 bases and 2 bases, there was a span of 4 bases. CDR3 protein: CASSSLTDTQYF. The CDR3 DNA sequence: TGTGCCAGCAGCTCCCTCACAGATACGCAGTATTTT.

The chain employs TRBV4-3 and TRBJ2-5, with 8 bases identical to TRBD2. The CDR3 is 17 residues long. The ends lost 0 bases at V and 2 bases at J; junction bases unmatched: 8. Germline CDR1 reads LGHNA; CDR2 reads YSLEER. The DNA for the CDR3 is TGCGCCAGCAGCCAAGATAGAGCGGGGGTTTGGCAAGAGACCCAGTACTTC. It specifies CASSQDRAGVWQETQYF.

This clone has only one observation. V is TRBV11-3 and J is TRBJ2-3; D call uncertain. The V and J ends lost 5 bases and 6 bases respectively, with 9 bases between them. The germline gives CDR1 SGHNT, CDR2 YENEEA. The length of the CDR3 is 12 residues. The CDR3 region is CASSPPGDTQYF. The CDR3 region has the DNA TGTGCCAGCAGCCCCCCCGGGGATACGCAGTATTTT.

The DNA for the CDR3 is TGTGCCTGGAGTGTAGGGCCGGGGACTGAAGCTTTCTTT. Protein product: CAWSVGPGTEAFF. The chain uses TRBV30 and TRBJ1-1; no firm D call. V dropped 0 bases and J dropped 5 bases, with 10 bases sitting between them. CDR1 is GTSNPN and CDR2 is SVGIG in the germline V gene (reference sequence). There are 13 residues in the CDR3.